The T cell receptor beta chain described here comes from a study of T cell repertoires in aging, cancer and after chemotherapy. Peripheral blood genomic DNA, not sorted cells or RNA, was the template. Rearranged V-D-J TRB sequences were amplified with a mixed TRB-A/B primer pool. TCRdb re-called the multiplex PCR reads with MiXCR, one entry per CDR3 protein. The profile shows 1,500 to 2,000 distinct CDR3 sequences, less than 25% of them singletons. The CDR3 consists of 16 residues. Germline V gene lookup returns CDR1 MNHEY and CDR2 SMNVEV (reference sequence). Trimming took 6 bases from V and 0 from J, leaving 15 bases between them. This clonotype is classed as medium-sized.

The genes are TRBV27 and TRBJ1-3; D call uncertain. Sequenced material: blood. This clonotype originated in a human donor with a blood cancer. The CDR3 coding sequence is TGTGCCAGCAGCGCGGCGGGCTTCTACTCTGGAAACACCATATATTTT. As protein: CASSAAGFYSGNTIYF.